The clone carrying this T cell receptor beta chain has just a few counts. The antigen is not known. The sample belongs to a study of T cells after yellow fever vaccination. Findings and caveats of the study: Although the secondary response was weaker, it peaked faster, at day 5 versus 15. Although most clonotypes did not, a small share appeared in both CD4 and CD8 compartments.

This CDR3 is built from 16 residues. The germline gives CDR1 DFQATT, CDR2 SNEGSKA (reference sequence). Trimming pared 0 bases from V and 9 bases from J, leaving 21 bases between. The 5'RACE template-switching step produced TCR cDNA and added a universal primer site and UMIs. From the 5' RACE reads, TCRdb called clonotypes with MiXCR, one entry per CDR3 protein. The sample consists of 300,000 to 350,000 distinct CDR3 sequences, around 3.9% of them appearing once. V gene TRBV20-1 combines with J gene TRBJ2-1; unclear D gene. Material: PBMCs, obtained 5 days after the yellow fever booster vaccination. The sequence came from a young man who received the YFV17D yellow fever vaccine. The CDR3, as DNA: TGCAGTGCTAGAGATGTAGGGCTTTCCCATATGGGTGAGCAGTTCTTC. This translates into CSARDVGLSHMGEQFF.